This TCR beta chain was recorded in a study of identical twins (dated by TCRdb to 2015 to 2016). As for the study more broadly: To test whether fetal clonotypes persist, this study deep-sequenced TCR alpha and beta repertoires from monozygotic twins, from unrelated adults of various ages, and from cord blood. To rule out contamination, replicate twin experiments were performed at different times with different library preparation protocols.

The germline ends are 9 bases apart after V is trimmed by 3 bases and J by 4 bases. The CDR3 measures 13 amino acids from cysteine to phenylalanine. The only DNA kept is the CDR3, 39 bases in frame from the first base. Comment on this clonotype: Its recognized antigen is unknown. No base qualities exist here, and no much larger clone lies one base off it.

The method was 5' RACE. Instrument used: Illumina HiSeq 2000. A universal primer binding site was added through template switching, and the final cDNA carried a unique molecular identifier so that TCR cDNA molecules could be counted accurately. Specific primers in the conserved constant-segment region were used to synthesize first-strand cDNA for TCR alpha and beta chains. Each cDNA library was double barcoded, with a SMART-Mk sample barcode plus Illumina barcodes, to control for contamination. TruSeq adapter sequences and Illumina sample barcodes were added in two successive PCR steps. TCR alpha and beta cDNA libraries were sequenced on the Illumina HiSeq platform with custom primers. The published analysis was carried out like this. MiGEC processed the raw reads to extract unique molecular identifiers, while MiXCR was used to determine the CDR3 positions. For each individual, recombination models were inferred using an EM algorithm with the repgenHMM and IGoR tools. The tcR package in R was used for shared clonotype analysis, with sharing normalized by the product of cloneset sizes. To study raw recombination without the effects of thymic and clonal selection, out-of-frame nonproductive sequences were analyzed. The public reads were reprocessed in TCRdb via fastp at Q25 and MiXCR, keeping in-frame beta chains. Every CDR3 protein is listed once, alongside the most common genes and DNA of its rows. The V and J calls come from TCRdb's annotation, not from the publication. In this sample the table shows 400,000 to 650,000 distinct CDR3 sequences, 22% of which occur a single time. Together, the top ten hold around 0.91% of the sample.

Every donor in the study was a healthy Caucasian. Three pairs of female monozygotic twins, all aged roughly 18 to 30 years, made up the twin cohort. Positive isolation kits from Invitrogen were used to isolate CD4+ and CD8+ T cell populations. General findings and caveats noted by the study authors: The excess sharing between twins in beta out-of-frame sequences was weaker because fewer shared sequences reduced the signal-to-noise ratio. In monozygotic twins, recombination models systematically underestimated out-of-frame TCR alpha sharing, but the models matched the sharing seen between unrelated individuals. Fewer insertions were carried by abundant cord blood beta clonotypes, a similar but weaker trend appeared in young adult naive repertoires, and no such trend appeared in memory repertoires. Zero-insertion analyses could be partly confounded by invariant T cells such as MAIT and iNKT, though diverse VJ usage argued against such confounding for most clonotypes. Because the same donors could not be followed over many years, the conclusions relied on cross-sectional statistical analysis. Out-of-frame TCR alpha sequences shared between twins showed an excess of low generation-probability sequences compared with coincidental sharing between unrelated individuals.

The same sample was also used in a study of T cells expressing NK-cell markers. The second investigation adds: TCR beta-chain repertoires were profiled in sorted CD3+CD56+NKG2C+, CD3+CD56+NKG2C- and CD3+CD56-NKG2C+ T-cell subsets from about 8 donors. Among the eight sequenced donors, only one was HCMV-seronegative, while the other seven were HCMV-seropositive. To restrict sorting to alphabetaTCR-expressing T cells, an anti-gammadeltaTCR antibody was added in several experiments. For five or six donors, the dominant CD3+CD56+NKG2C+ clonotypes were among the top 10 CD8+ clonotypes and accounted for about 1.0-8% of CD8+ T cells. Those dominant clonotypes were again the most abundant among CD3+CD56-NKG2C+ cells in a handful of donors, at about 25-60.1%. Whether the expanded NKG2C-expressing T cell clones were specific for HCMV antigens was left unclear. The eight sequenced donors were randomly selected healthy volunteers, three men and five women. A commercial ELISA kit detecting HCMV-specific IgG in serum was used to determine HCMV serostatus. MIGEC was used to demultiplex reads and group reads by UMI, and MiTCR was used to assemble and quantify clonotypes. To exclude erroneous sequences, only TCR cDNA sequences supported by at least two reads were retained. The tcR package was used for downstream repertoire analysis, and clonotypes were matched between fractions using CDR3 nucleotide sequence together with V segment. Antigen specificity was annotated against VDJdb with VDJmatch, allowing one amino acid substitution in CDR3.

The V and J segments used are TRBV12-3 or TRBV12-4 and TRBJ1-1; too little of a D gene remains to name it. The sequence came from a woman under 30 in good health. The sequenced material came from CD4+ T cells sorted from blood. The CDR3 amino acid sequence is: CASSFRLVTEAFF. Here is the DNA: TGTGCCAGCAGTTTCCGACTTGTCACTGAAGCTTTCTTT.